This TCR beta chain was sequenced for a study of T cell responses to AZD1222 COVID-19 vaccine. Study-wide points: Spike-specific TCR breadth and depth were elevated following two AZD1222 doses. Females outnumbered males among donors, who were mostly white British; clonal diversity was possibly underestimated.

With 5 bases removed from V and 3 bases from J, the gap between germline ends came to 13 bases. Germline V gene lookup returns CDR1 MNHEY and CDR2 SVGAGI. CDR3 length equals 14 residues. This table comes from immunoSEQ multiplex PCR, and its TCRdb copy is limited to in-frame clones, with some not included. The profile shows around 130,000 clones, roughly 85% of them singletons. As concerns this clone: Its antigen is as yet unknown.

The clonotype was recovered from an adult in good health. The sequences come from peripheral blood, collected on day 0 of AZD1222 vaccination. This chain joins TRBV6-5 and TRBJ1-1; D ambiguous. This CDR3 is CASSRLEEDTEAFF. The CDR3 DNA reads TGTGCCAGCAGTAGGTTGGAGGAAGACACTGAAGCTTTCTTT.